These 3 T cell receptor beta chains were all obtained from the same sample, sequenced in a study of shared clonotypes between healthy human individuals (dated by TCRdb to about 2020). The library was generated by the immunoSEQ multiplex PCR assay. The clones in this table, taken by TCRdb from immuneACCESS, are in-frame only. Not every clone is retained; where verified, under half of the shortfall comes from an unresolved V gene, and the cause of the rest is unknown. Within this sample are some 1,100,000 clones, with 75% to 80% of them counted one time only. The ten largest clonotypes hold more than 0.5% of the sample. The sequenced sample was memory CD4+ T cells from PBMCs. Per the publication, the cell subset or site label means: CD45RA-negative fraction. All receptors come from a young man in good health. Some clones in this sample may be carry-over from other donors' samples.

On this clone: Other DNA variants within this sample encode the same CDR3. The gene calls are TRBV9 and TRBJ2-2; 12 bases map to TRBD2. From germline, CDR1 is SGDLS and CDR2 YYNGEE. The CDR3 length is 16 residues. V lost 4 bases to trimming and J lost 0 bases; unmatched junction nucleotides: 1. DNA for the CDR3: TGTGCCAGCAGCCGGACTAGCGGGGCGAACACCGGGGAGCTGTTTTTT. Protein product: CASSRTSGANTGELFF.

This clone has just a few counts. At the DNA level, this CDR3 is encoded by other sequences in the same sample as well. The chain links TRBV5-1 to TRBJ2-3; no firm D call. This CDR3 has 12 amino acids. Germline CDR1 is SGHRS and CDR2 is YFSETQ. Trimming cost V 2 bases and J 0 bases, with 1 base left between them. The CDR3 coding sequence is TGCGCCAGCAGCTTTAGCACAGATACGCAGTATTTT. Protein sequence: CASSFSTDTQYF.

The gene calls are TRBV7-9 and TRBJ2-1; the D call may be TRBD1 or TRBD2 (5 bases each). The CDR3 sequence is 16 residues long. Trimming shortened V by 0 bases and J by 4 bases, and 13 bases separated the two germline ends. In germline, CDR1 is SEHNR, CDR2 FQNEAQ (reference sequence). The CDR3 sequence is CASSLAGDPAYNEQFF. The CDR3 region has the DNA TGTGCCAGCAGCTTAGCGGGGGACCCGGCTTACAATGAGCAGTTCTTC.